The 20 T cell receptor beta chains below were found in one sample sequenced in a study of shared clonotypes between healthy human individuals. This table comes from immunoSEQ multiplex PCR, and its TCRdb copy is limited to in-frame clones, with some not included. The table includes about 510,000 clones, about three quarters detected once. Material: PBMCs. Every receptor here comes from a woman aged 40 to 50 in good health. Some clones in this sample may be carry-over from other donors' samples.

The chain couples TRBV7-6 to TRBJ2-2; D is undetermined. Trimming shortened V by 1 base and J by 6 bases, and 15 bases separated the two germline ends. Germline assignment: CDR1 SGHVS and CDR2 FNYEAQ. This CDR3 is 16 amino acids long. CDR3 nucleotide sequence: TGTGCCAGCAGCTTAGGGAGACCTGGCCGGGCCGGGGAGCTGTTTTTT. Protein: CASSLGRPGRAGELFF.

This clone came up a few times. The V gene is TRBV10-2, the J gene TRBJ1-1; D remains unclear. The V gene lost 6 bases and the J gene lost 6 bases, with 14 bases spanning the gap. Per germline, CDR1 WSHSY and CDR2 SAAADI. The CDR3 has 13 residues. The CDR3 region is CASRAGDYAEAFF. In DNA form, the CDR3 reads TGCGCCAGCAGGGCGGGTGATTACGCTGAAGCTTTCTTT.

The chain combines TRBV11-2 with TRBJ2-3; D is possibly TRBD2 (5 bases). V was shortened by 5 bases and J by 2 bases, with 14 bases between the two germline ends. Germline V lookup: CDR1 SGHAT, CDR2 FQNNGV. The CDR3 consists of 15 residues. The CDR3, as DNA: TGTGCCAGCAGCGTCTCCCCGGACTTCACAGATACGCAGTATTTT. It yields the protein CASSVSPDFTDTQYF. Variable domain in full (rest from reference TRBV11-2 and TRBJ2-3): EAGVAQSPRYKIIEKRQSVAFWCNPISGHATLYWYQQILGQGPKLLIQFQNNGVVDDSQLPKDRFSAERLKGVDSTLKIQPAKLEDSAVYLCASSVSPDFTDTQYFGPGTRLTVL.

The gene calls are TRBV20-1 and TRBJ2-7, with D hard to call. The CDR3 has 11 residues. Trimming shortened V by 3 bases and J by 4 bases, and 7 bases separated the two germline ends. Germline V gene sequence: CDR1 DFQATT, CDR2 SNEGSKA (reference sequence). CDR3 nucleotides: TGCAGTGCTAGGGAAGAGTACGAGCAGTACTTC. Its protein product is CSAREEYEQYF.

The chain is built from TRBV28 and TRBJ2-2, with 8 bases lining up with TRBD1. The CDR3 contains 16 residues. Germline V gene data show CDR1 as MDHEN and CDR2 as SYDVKM. V shed 6 bases and J 5 bases; nucleotides not matched to a gene: 11. The chain's CDR3 is CASSPPTNRGTGELFF. In DNA, the CDR3 is TGTGCCAGCAGCCCACCCACCAACAGGGGGACCGGGGAGCTGTTTTTT.

The chain carries TRBV5-8 and TRBJ1-5; a weak D match, TRBD1 (5 bases). Germline CDR1 is SGHTS and CDR2 is YDEGEE. There are 13 residues in the CDR3. V was cut by 7 bases and J by 4 bases, with 12 bases left in between. CDR3 coding DNA: TGTGCCAGCTCAGGGACGGTTAATCAGCCCCAGCATTTT. It encodes CASSGTVNQPQHF.

The rearrangement joins TRBV5-5 to TRBJ2-5, with a tentative D call TRBD2 (6 bases). Germline V gene sequence: CDR1 SGHKS, CDR2 YYEKEE (reference sequence). The V and J ends lost 7 bases and 1 base respectively, with 14 bases between them. The CDR3 consists of 14 residues. The DNA for the CDR3 is TGTGCCAGCGCACGGGACTCCGGCCAAGAGACCCAGTACTTC. Translation: CASARDSGQETQYF.

This clone was seen repeatedly, ten times or more. The chain carries TRBV15 and TRBJ1-1; D perhaps matches TRBD1 (6 bases). This CDR3 contains 14 residues. Trimming removed 2 bases from V and 3 bases from J, with 10 bases in between. Germline CDR1 and CDR2: LNHNV and YYDKDF (reference sequence). CDR3 protein: CATSRSGGYTEAFF. The CDR3 DNA reads TGTGCCACCAGCAGATCGGGGGGCTACACTGAAGCTTTCTTT.

This chain connects TRBV7-3 to TRBJ2-5; no firm D call. Germline V gene lookup returns CDR1 SGHTA and CDR2 FQGTGA. The length of the CDR3 is 13 residues. Trimming took off 2 bases at V and 7 bases at J, with 11 bases between the two ends. The CDR3 nucleotides are TGTGCCAGCAGCTTAGCCAGAATGGGGACCCAGTACTTC. Its translation is CASSLARMGTQYF.

The chain joins TRBV27 to TRBJ1-5; D call uncertain. Trimming took off 3 bases at V and 3 bases at J, with 9 bases between the two ends. Germline CDR1 reads MNHEY; CDR2 reads SMNVEV (reference sequence). The CDR3 loop spans 14 amino acids. The CDR3 DNA sequence: TGTGCCAGCAGTTTCAACAGCTTCAATCAGCCCCAGCATTTT. It codes for CASSFNSFNQPQHF.

Remarks on this clone: Within the sample, other DNA sequences also encode this same CDR3. J is TRBJ2-3 and V is TRBV7-2, with a tentative D call TRBD2 (6 bases). This CDR3 comprises 14 residues. Germline V gene lookup returns CDR1 SGHTA and CDR2 FQGNSA. With 2 bases removed from V and 3 bases from J, the gap between germline ends came to 9 bases. The chain's CDR3 is CASSLSSGTDTQYF. The CDR3 region has the DNA TGTGCCAGCAGCTTATCAAGCGGGACAGATACGCAGTATTTT.

The rearrangement uses TRBV4-2 and TRBJ2-1; the D is unclear. Looked up from germline, CDR1 is LGHNA and CDR2 is YNFKEQ. With 10 bases removed from V and 5 bases from J, the gap between germline ends came to 0 bases. The CDR3 consists of 8 residues. CDR3 amino acids: CANNEQFF. For the CDR3, the DNA is TGTGCCAACAATGAGCAGTTCTTC.

The table lists this clone with a few counts. The chain employs TRBV7-3 and TRBJ2-1; 10 positions match TRBD2. Germline V gives CDR1 SGHTA, CDR2 FQGTGA. V shed 4 bases, J shed 5 bases, and the junction held 8 bases outside the gene matches. The CDR3 has 16 amino acids. The CDR3 sequence is CASSSLPSGSDNEQFF. CDR3 sequence (DNA): TGTGCCAGCAGCTCCTTGCCTAGCGGGAGCGACAATGAGCAGTTCTTC.

The chain is built from TRBV27 and TRBJ2-1, with a weak D call TRBD2 (6 bases). CDR1 is MNHEY and CDR2 is SMNVEV in the germline V gene (reference sequence). The CDR3 covers 17 residues. Between the trimmed V and J ends, which lost 2 bases and 0 bases, there was a span of 14 bases. The CDR3 DNA reads as TGTGCCAGCAGTTTACGAACTAGCATTAGCTCCTACAATGAGCAGTTCTTC. Amino acid sequence: CASSLRTSISSYNEQFF.

This chain joins TRBV7-3 and TRBJ2-5; 8 bases agree with TRBD2. CDR1 and CDR2 from the germline V gene are SGHTA and FQGTGA. J was trimmed by 5 bases and V by 1 base; bases with no gene match: 3. CDR3 length: 14 amino acids. For the CDR3, the DNA is TGTGCCAGCAGCTTAAGCGGGACTAGGGAGACCCAGTACTTC. Protein product: CASSLSGTRETQYF.

The rearrangement uses TRBV5-6 and TRBJ2-5, with 8 bases lining up with TRBD2. V lost 1 base to trimming and J lost 2 bases; unmatched junction nucleotides: 7. This CDR3 is built from 16 residues. The germline CDR1 and CDR2 sequences are SGHDT and YYEEEE. CDR3 DNA sequence: TGTGCCAGCAGCTTGCTTCCGGGGGGGATACAAGAGACCCAGTACTTC. This translates into CASSLLPGGIQETQYF.

This chain connects TRBV6-6 to TRBJ2-3; D might be TRBD1 (6 bases). CDR1 and CDR2 (germline): MNHNY, SVGAGI (reference sequence). CDR3 length: 15 amino acids. Trimming took off 2 bases at V and 0 bases at J, with 9 bases between the two ends. This CDR3 is CASSYQGISTDTQYF. Written as DNA, the CDR3 is TGTGCCAGCAGTTACCAGGGGATCAGCACAGATACGCAGTATTTT.

The chain employs TRBV10-3 and TRBJ1-2; possibly TRBD1 for D (5 bases). Germline CDR1 ENHRY, CDR2 SYGVKD. V shed 5 bases and J shed 5 bases, with 9 bases lying between them. This CDR3 has 12 amino acids. The CDR3 DNA sequence: TGTGCCATCAGTCCGGGACTTTATGGCTACACCTTC. It specifies CAISPGLYGYTF.

The chain recombines TRBV7-3 with TRBJ1-1, with TRBD1 as a possible D gene (6 bases). CDR3 size: 13 residues. V lost 6 bases to trimming and J lost 2 bases, with 10 bases between them. Germline CDR1 is SGHTA and CDR2 is FQGTGA. The CDR3 DNA follows: TGTGCCAGCAGGGACAGTCCCAACACTGAAGCTTTCTTT. It yields the protein CASRDSPNTEAFF.

The chain is built from TRBV5-1 and TRBJ1-4, with 7 positions matching TRBD1. The CDR3 length is 14 residues. Germline V gives CDR1 SGHRS, CDR2 YFSETQ. J gave up 3 bases and V 7 bases, and 6 bases lay outside the gene matches. This CDR3 is CASGKGQPNEKLFF. The DNA for the CDR3 is TGCGCCAGCGGGAAGGGACAGCCTAATGAAAAACTGTTTTTT. Filled out from reference TRBV5-1 and TRBJ1-4, the complete variable domain reads KAGVTQTPRYLIKTRGQQVTLSCSPISGHRSVSWYQQTPGQGLQFLFEYFSETQRNKGNFPGRFSGRQFSNSRSEMNVSTLELGDSALYLCASGKGQPNEKLFFGSGTQLSVL.